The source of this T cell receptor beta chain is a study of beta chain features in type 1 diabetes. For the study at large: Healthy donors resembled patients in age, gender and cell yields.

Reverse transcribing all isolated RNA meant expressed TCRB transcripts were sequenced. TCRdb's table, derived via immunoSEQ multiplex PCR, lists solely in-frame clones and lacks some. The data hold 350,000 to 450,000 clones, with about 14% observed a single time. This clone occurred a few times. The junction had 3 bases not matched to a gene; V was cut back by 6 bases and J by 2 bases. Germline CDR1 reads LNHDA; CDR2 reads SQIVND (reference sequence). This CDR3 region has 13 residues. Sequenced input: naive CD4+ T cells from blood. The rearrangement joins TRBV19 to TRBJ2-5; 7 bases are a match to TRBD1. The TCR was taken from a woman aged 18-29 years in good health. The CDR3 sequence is CASSGTVQETQYF. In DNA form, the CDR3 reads TGTGCCAGTAGCGGGACAGTACAAGAGACCCAGTACTTC.